Below are 13 T cell receptor beta chains sequenced from a single sample in a study of blood T cell repertoires in COVID-19 (dated by TCRdb to 2018 to 2020). Library preparation employed the immunoSEQ multiplex PCR assay. TCRdb mirrors the immuneACCESS table, restricted to in-frame sequences. Some clones are absent from its copies; in checked studies, under half trace to an unresolved V gene, and the reason for the others is unknown. In all, the sample holds fewer than 500,000 clones, and 80% to 90% of those were seen once. The ten largest account for 0.8% to 0.9% of the sample. Sequenced material: peripheral blood. These receptor sequences come from a man younger than 30 with COVID-19, enrolled during active disease.

The gene calls are TRBV11-2 and TRBJ2-1, with D possibly matching TRBD1 (6 bases). Germline V gene lookup returns CDR1 SGHAT and CDR2 FQNNGV. CDR3 length: 14 amino acids. Trimming removed 4 bases at V and 8 bases at J, with 15 bases between. The CDR3 sequence is CASSSALQGYEQFF. The CDR3 DNA reads TGTGCCAGCAGCTCAGCCTTACAGGGCTATGAGCAGTTCTTC.

The chain is built from TRBV3-1 (or the pseudogene TRBV3-2) and TRBJ1-6, with D maybe TRBD1 (6 bases). Germline V gives CDR1 LGHDT, CDR2 YNNKEL (reference sequence). V was cut by 4 bases and J by 7 bases, with 41 bases left in between. This CDR3 has 24 residues. The CDR3 bases are TGTGCCAGCAGCCGGAGACGGGACACAAAGGGGGAAGGTATAGCCGGGGTGAGAAATTCACCCCTCCACTTT. Its translation: CASSRRRDTKGEGIAGVRNSPLHF.

V and J are TRBV2 and TRBJ2-7; tentative D call: TRBD2 (7 bases). This CDR3 comprises 16 residues. Between the trimmed V and J ends, which lost 6 bases and 6 bases, there was a span of 24 bases. Germline V CDR1 and CDR2: SNHLY, FYNNEI. The CDR3 region is CASSKQGGTVMFEQYF. The CDR3 DNA follows: TGTGCCAGCAGCAAACAGGGAGGGACCGTTATGTTCGAGCAGTACTTC. The whole variable domain, remainder taken from reference TRBV2 and TRBJ2-7, is EPEVTQTPSHQVTQMGQEVILRCVPISNHLYFYWYRQILGQKVEFLVSFYNNEISEKSEIFDDQFSVERPDGSNFTLKIRSTKLEDSAMYFCASSKQGGTVMFEQYFGPGTRLTVT.

J is TRBJ1-2 and V is TRBV12-3 or TRBV12-4, with no clear D. The length of the CDR3 is 13 residues. V gave up 5 bases and J gave up 8 bases, with 15 bases separating them. The CDR3 sequence is CASSPILEAGYTF. The CDR3 DNA follows: TGTGCCAGCAGTCCCATCCTGGAAGCGGGCTACACCTTC.

This sequence joins TRBV11-3 and TRBJ2-5, with a weak D call TRBD2 (6 bases). The CDR3 has 17 amino acids. Trimming left V 0 bases short and J 1 base short, with 15 bases between. Germline V gene lookup returns CDR1 SGHNT and CDR2 YENEEA. CDR3 protein: CASSLDLPGGLQETQYF. CDR3 DNA: TGTGCCAGCAGCTTAGATCTCCCCGGGGGTCTCCAAGAGACCCAGTACTTC.

This chain uses TRBV27 with TRBJ1-5; 7 bases line up with TRBD1. Losses at the gene ends were 5 bases for V and 2 bases for J; bases not matched to a gene: 3. CDR3 length: 14 amino acids. CDR1 MNHEY and CDR2 SMNVEV come from the germline V gene (reference sequence). DNA for the CDR3: TGTGCCAGCAGTCCCAGGGGGGGCAATCAGCCCCAGCATTTT. Translated, it gives CASSPRGGNQPQHF.

The chain carries TRBV3-1 (or the pseudogene TRBV3-2) and TRBJ1-2; 8 nucleotides align to TRBD1. CDR3 length: 13 residues. Germline trimming cut 1 base from V and 6 bases from J; bases unmatched to any gene: 1. From germline, CDR1 is LGHDT and CDR2 YNNKEL (reference sequence). CDR3 DNA sequence: TGTGCCAGCAGCCAAGCACAGGGGGATGGCTACACCTTC. Translating gives CASSQAQGDGYTF.

CDR3 sequence: CASSPISRNFRDSSYNEQFF. As DNA, the CDR3 is TGTGCCAGCAGCCCCATCTCCAGGAATTTCCGGGACAGCTCCTACAATGAGCAGTTCTTC. This chain links TRBV11-3 with TRBJ2-1, with 7 bases that match TRBD1. The ends lost 5 bases at V and 0 bases at J; junction bases unmatched: 19. Germline assignment: CDR1 SGHNT and CDR2 YENEEA. The CDR3 covers 20 residues.

This sequence joins TRBV5-4 and TRBJ2-2; 7 bases match TRBD2. The length of the CDR3 is 17 residues. Germline CDR1 and CDR2: SGHNT and YYREEE (reference sequence). The trim removed 3 bases at V and 3 bases at J, leaving 11 bases unmatched. The CDR3 DNA sequence: TGTGCCAGCAGCTCCCCTCAGATGGGGGGGGACACCGGGGAGCTGTTTTTT. It codes for CASSSPQMGGDTGELFF.

V gene TRBV10-2 combines with J gene TRBJ2-7; weak D call: TRBD1 (5 bases). The CDR3 sequence is 15 residues long. V gave up 3 bases and J gave up 2 bases, with 14 bases separating them. Germline lookup yields CDR1 WSHSY and CDR2 SAAADI. In DNA form, the CDR3 reads TGCGCCAGCAGTGAAGATAGGGCAGGGCCCTACGAGCAGTACTTC. Its translation: CASSEDRAGPYEQYF.

The chain links TRBV9 to TRBJ2-5; 7 nucleotides agree with TRBD2. J was trimmed by 5 bases and V by 4 bases; bases with no gene match: 8. Germline-derived CDR1 and CDR2 are SGDLS and YYNGEE. This CDR3 is built from 14 residues. The CDR3 DNA reads as TGTGCCAGCAGCCAAACGGGAGGAACGGAGACCCAGTACTTC. Encoded protein: CASSQTGGTETQYF.

V usage is TRBV2 and J usage is TRBJ1-1; D possibly corresponds to TRBD1 (6 bases). V dropped 6 bases and J dropped 0 bases, with 17 bases sitting between them. This CDR3 region has 16 residues. The germline V gene encodes CDR1 SNHLY and CDR2 FYNNEI. DNA for the CDR3: TGTGCCAGCAGCGACCCCCCGACAGGTATGAACACTGAAGCTTTCTTT. It yields the protein CASSDPPTGMNTEAFF.

Written as DNA, the CDR3 is TGTGCCAGCAGTCGAGCGGGGGGCAGCACAGATACGCAGTATTTT. This gives the protein CASSRAGGSTDTQYF. The chain joins TRBV25-1 to TRBJ2-3; TRBD2 matches 9 bases. Germline assignment: CDR1 MGHDK and CDR2 SYGVNS. J gave up 0 bases and V 5 bases, and 3 bases lay outside the gene matches. CDR3 length: 15 amino acids.